The source of this T cell receptor (beta chain) is a study of blood T cell repertoires in COVID-19. Study information: There were acute and convalescent COVID-19 samples, and they came from the United States, Italy and Spain. From T cells, B-cell-depleted T cells, or PBMCs came the material, which was cDNA or gDNA.

The length of the CDR3 is 14 residues. Germline assignment: CDR1 MNHEY and CDR2 SVGEGT. The V and J ends lost 0 bases and 5 bases respectively, with 10 bases between them. In the original processing: Estimated nucleated cell counts came from reference gene primer amplification. TCRdb keeps only in-frame clones here, not all; method: immunoSEQ multiplex PCR. Clonal size and the V and J genes are those of that table, whereas D and trimming came from the DNA. The sample gives 240,000 or so clones, about 86% of which show up once; 6.2% is in the top ten. Sequenced sample: peripheral blood. The clonotype comes from a man in his sixties with acute or convalescent COVID-19. The chain employs TRBV6-2 or TRBV6-3 and TRBJ1-2; D possibly corresponds to TRBD1 (5 bases). DNA of the CDR3: TGTGCCAGCAGTTACTCGTCGCCAGGGTATGGCTACACCTTC. It yields the protein CASSYSSPGYGYTF.